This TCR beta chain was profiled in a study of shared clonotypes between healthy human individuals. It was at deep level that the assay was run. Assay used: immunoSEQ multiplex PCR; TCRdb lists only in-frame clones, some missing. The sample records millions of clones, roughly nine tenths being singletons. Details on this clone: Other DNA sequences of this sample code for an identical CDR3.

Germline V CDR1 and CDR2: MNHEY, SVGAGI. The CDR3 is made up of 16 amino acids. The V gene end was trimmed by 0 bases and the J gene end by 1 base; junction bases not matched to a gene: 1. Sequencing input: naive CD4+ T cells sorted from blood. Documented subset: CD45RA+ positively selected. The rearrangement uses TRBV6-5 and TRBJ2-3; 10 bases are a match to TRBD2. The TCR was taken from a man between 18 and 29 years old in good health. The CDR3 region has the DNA TGTGCCAGCAGTTACTCGAGCGGGGGGGGCACAGATACGCAGTATTTT. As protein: CASSYSSGGGTDTQYF.